The T cell receptor beta chain under discussion was sequenced for a study of Tregs in tolerant kidney transplant recipients. Study observations and caveats: Validation in larger populations is needed because few patients were studied. Tregs expanded with activated donor B cells seemed most donor-specific. This study did not directly address biological reproducibility.

About this clone itself: Its antigen remains unidentified.

TCRdb keeps only in-frame clones here, not all; method: immunoSEQ multiplex PCR. The sample shows 200,000 to 300,000 clones, about 80% of them seen only once. CD4+CD25+CD127- Tregs, CD4+CD25- non-Tregs, CD4 and CD8 cells were sorted. This TCR derives from a human donor in good health. The specimen sequenced was CD4+ T cells from blood.

CDR3 sequence (DNA): TGTGCCAGCAGCACGATCACAGATACGCAGTATTTT. It codes for CASSTITDTQYF. V is TRBV9 and J is TRBJ2-3, with unresolved D. V gave up 4 bases and J gave up 2 bases, with 5 bases separating them. The CDR3 has 12 amino acids. From germline, CDR1 is SGDLS and CDR2 YYNGEE.